Listed here are 11 T cell receptor beta chains from one sample, sequenced in a study of blood T cell repertoires in COVID-19. The method was immunoSEQ multiplex PCR; TCRdb's version includes in-frame clones alone and lacks a portion of them. The repertoire holds about 180,000 clones, 86% seen once, with around 21% in the top ten. Material: peripheral blood. The receptors were gathered from a man aged 65 to 79 with active or convalescent COVID-19.

The V gene is TRBV11-2, the J gene TRBJ2-7; TRBD1 matches 9 bases. The CDR3 is 15 amino acids. J lost 2 bases, V lost 5 bases, and 7 bases had no gene match. Germline CDR1 reads SGHAT; CDR2 reads FQNNGV. The CDR3 bases are TGTGCCAGCAGCGCATCGGGACAGGGACCCTACGAGCAGTACTTC. The encoded protein is CASSASGQGPYEQYF.

V gene TRBV7-3 combines with J gene TRBJ2-7; 7 bases agree with TRBD1. The V and J ends lost 3 bases and 4 bases, in that order; junction bases with no gene match: 6. Germline V CDR1 and CDR2: SGHTA, FQGTGA. The CDR3 totals 14 residues. The CDR3 loop reads CASSFGAGGYEQYF. CDR3 DNA: TGTGCCAGCAGCTTTGGGGCAGGGGGATACGAGCAGTACTTC.

The chain couples TRBV3-1 (or the pseudogene TRBV3-2) to TRBJ2-1, with D hard to call. This CDR3 region has 15 residues. Germline assignment: CDR1 LGHDT and CDR2 YNNKEL (reference sequence). V was clipped by 3 bases and J by 7 bases, with 16 bases between them. DNA for the CDR3: TGTGCCAGCAGCCACGCCCCCACCAGACTGAATGAGCAGTTCTTC. Protein: CASSHAPTRLNEQFF.

V is TRBV24-1 and J is TRBJ1-1; maybe TRBD1 (5 bases). There are 11 residues in the CDR3. Germline V gene sequence: CDR1 KGHDR, CDR2 SFDVKD. V was pared by 5 bases and J by 8 bases, with 8 bases between. The CDR3 loop reads CATSGGREAFF. The CDR3 DNA reads as TGTGCCACCAGTGGGGGCCGGGAAGCTTTCTTT.

The V gene is TRBV30, the J gene TRBJ1-6; maybe TRBD1 (5 bases). CDR1 is GTSNPN, CDR2 SVGIG, per germline (reference sequence). This CDR3 contains 13 residues. V shed 4 bases and J shed 7 bases, with 11 bases lying between them. As DNA, the CDR3 is TGTGCCTGGAACCCAGGGCCAAATTCACCCCTCCACTTT. It translates to CAWNPGPNSPLHF.

The rearrangement joins TRBV7-9 to TRBJ2-7; D gene uncertain. The CDR3 spans 13 residues. V was clipped by 3 bases and J by 11 bases, with 17 bases between them. CDR1 is SEHNR and CDR2 is FQNEAQ in the germline V gene (reference sequence). CDR3 residues: CASSFQTRPVEYF. Here the CDR3 DNA reads TGTGCCAGCAGCTTTCAGACACGGCCGGTGGAGTACTTC.

V and J are TRBV5-1 and TRBJ1-3; TRBD1 might be the D (6 bases). CDR1 SGHRS and CDR2 YFSETQ come from the germline V gene. The ends were cut back, 0 bases at V and 4 bases at J, with 11 bases in the middle. This CDR3 has 15 residues. CDR3 in DNA: TGCGCCAGCAGCTTGGAGCCAGGGGCAGGAAACACCATATATTTT. Protein sequence: CASSLEPGAGNTIYF.

This clone was counted many times. The chain links TRBV5-1 to TRBJ1-2, with unresolved D. The CDR3 runs to 15 residues. Deletions cut 0 bases from V and 2 bases from J, with 11 bases between. Germline values: CDR1 SGHRS, CDR2 YFSETQ. CDR3 coding DNA: TGCGCCAGCAGCTTGGAGCTCCCGGAGAACTATGGCTACACCTTC. Residues: CASSLELPENYGYTF.

The rearrangement uses TRBV11-2 and TRBJ1-3; possible D gene TRBD1, 5 bases. Trimming cost V 9 bases and J 4 bases, with 16 bases left between them. Germline V gives CDR1 SGHAT, CDR2 FQNNGV. The CDR3 has 14 residues. CDR3 in amino acids: CASTYPGVGNTIYF. The CDR3, as DNA: TGTGCCAGTACCTACCCGGGGGTAGGAAACACCATATATTTT.

DNA for the CDR3: TGTGCCAGCGCCGTCTCCGGGACAGGGGTCGACGAGCAGTACTTC. This translates into CASAVSGTGVDEQYF. The chain uses TRBV27 and TRBJ2-7; 10 bases agree with TRBD1. J gave up 5 bases and V 8 bases, and 12 bases lay outside the gene matches. The CDR3 length is 15 residues. The germline V gene encodes CDR1 MNHEY and CDR2 SMNVEV (reference sequence).

The chain links TRBV19 to TRBJ1-1; D is unresolved. CDR3 size: 13 residues. V shed 7 bases and J shed 5 bases, with 14 bases lying between them. Germline V lookup: CDR1 LNHDA, CDR2 SQIVND (reference sequence). CDR3 nucleotide sequence: TGTGCCAGTAACCCAGGAGGGAGGACTGAAGCTTTCTTT. It encodes CASNPGGRTEAFF.